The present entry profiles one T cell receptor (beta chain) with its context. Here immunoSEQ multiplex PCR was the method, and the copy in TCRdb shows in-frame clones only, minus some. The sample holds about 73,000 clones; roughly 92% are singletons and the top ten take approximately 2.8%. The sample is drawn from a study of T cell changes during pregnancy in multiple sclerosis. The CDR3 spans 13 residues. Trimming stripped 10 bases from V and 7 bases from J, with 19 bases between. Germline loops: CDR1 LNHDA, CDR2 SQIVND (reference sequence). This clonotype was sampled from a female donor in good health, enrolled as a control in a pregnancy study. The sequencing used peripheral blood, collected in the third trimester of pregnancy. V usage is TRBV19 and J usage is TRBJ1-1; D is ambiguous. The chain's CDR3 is CATTRTLEGEAFF. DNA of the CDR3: TGTGCCACCACGAGGACCCTCGAGGGTGAAGCTTTCTTT.